A selection of T cell receptor beta chains follows, all from one sample in a study of regulatory T cells in long-lasting Graves disease. Via MiXCR, TCRdb re-called the multiplex PCR reads, giving one row per CDR3 protein. The sample has about half a million distinct CDR3 sequences, less than 25% seen once. The sequencing here drew on peripheral blood mononuclear cells (PBMCs), taken when the disease was refractory, from a patient treated with antithyroid drugs. The receptors come from a female donor with Graves disease. The CDR3 runs from the conserved cysteine through the conserved F or W. The D gene is left open where the match is weak. Some rows have no size entry. The others give once, few or many, or a class for an expanded clone.

>.|many|TRBJ1-1|TRBV27
CASAGSTEAFF
TGTGCCAGCGCCGGTAGTACTGAAGCTTTCTTT
>.|few|TRBJ2-1|TRBV2
CASKFDLRGDEQFF
TGTGCCAGCAAGTTTGATCTCCGGGGTGATGAGCAGTTCTTC
>TRBD1|many|TRBJ1-5|TRBV28
CASRPEGTGDNQPQHF
TGTGCCAGCAGGCCCGAAGGGACAGGGGACAATCAGCCCCAGCATTTT
>TRBD1|.|TRBJ2-2|TRBV19
CASSLPPGQGSNGELFF
TGTGCCAGTAGCCTACCACCGGGACAGGGCTCGAACGGGGAGCTGTTTTTT
>TRBD2|.|TRBJ2-2|TRBV7-9
CASSVSGTSVPTGELFF
TGTGCCAGCAGCGTATCCGGGACTAGCGTACCCACCGGGGAGCTGTTTTTT
>.|few|TRBJ2-6|TRBV7-2
CASSHLYSGANVLTF
TGTGCCAGCAGCCATCTCTACTCTGGGGCCAACGTCCTGACTTTC
>TRBD1|many|TRBJ2-7|TRBV28
CASLTPGTEGVEQYF
TGTGCCAGCCTAACTCCCGGGACAGAAGGGGTCGAGCAGTACTTC
>TRBD1|many|TRBJ1-5|TRBV12-3/TRBV12-4
CASSLSSRGQPQHF
TGTGCCAGCAGTTTGAGTTCCAGGGGGCAGCCCCAGCATTTT
>.|.|TRBJ2-2|TRBV7-2
CASVPPNTGELFF
TGTGCCAGCGTCCCGCCTAACACCGGGGAGCTGTTTTTT
>TRBD2|many|TRBJ2-7|TRBV5-1
CASSLFAGGQGYEQYF
TGCGCCAGCAGCTTGTTCGCGGGAGGGCAAGGCTACGAGCAGTACTTC
>TRBD1|many|TRBJ2-6|TRBV28
CASSLWTGTGANVLTF
TGTGCCAGCAGTTTATGGACAGGGACTGGGGCCAACGTCCTGACTTTC
>TRBD2|.|TRBJ2-1|TRBV3-1
CASSDADGGNYEQFF
TGTGCCAGCAGCGATGCGGACGGGGGGAATTATGAGCAGTTCTTC
>.|.|TRBJ1-1|TRBV7-9
CASSQGMRTEAFF
TGTGCCAGCAGCCAAGGCATGCGCACTGAAGCTTTCTTT
>.|many|TRBJ1-2|TRBV6-5
CASSYSELGTENYGYTF
TGTGCCAGCAGTTACTCGGAGCTCGGGACCGAGAACTATGGCTACACCTTC
>.|few|TRBJ1-1|TRBV6-9
CASSYSYRMNTEAFF
TGTGCCAGCAGTTACAGCTACCGCATGAACACTGAAGCTTTCTTT
>TRBD1|few|TRBJ2-1|TRBV4-3
CASSPGGYNEQFF
TGCGCCAGCAGCCCAGGGGGCTACAATGAGCAGTTCTTC
>TRBD2|many|TRBJ2-5|TRBV28
CASRSPGGQTQYF
TGTGCCAGCAGGTCACCGGGGGGTCAGACCCAGTACTTC
>.|few|TRBJ2-7|TRBV6-1
CASSQRGLREQYF
TGTGCCAGCAGTCAACGGGGACTCCGCGAGCAGTACTTC
>TRBD1|.|TRBJ2-7|TRBV11-2
CASSLNRGTTPEQYF
TGTGCCAGCAGCCTAAACAGGGGGACGACTCCCGAGCAGTACTTC
>.|.|TRBJ1-1|TRBV30
CAWRRTLNAEAFF
TGTGCCTGGAGGAGGACTCTTAACGCTGAAGCTTTCTTT
>.|.|TRBJ2-2|TRBV9
CASSVRSGELFF
TGTGCCAGCAGCGTAAGATCGGGGGAGCTGTTTTTT
>.|few|TRBJ2-3|TRBV11-2
CASSSTRLESDTQYF
TGTGCCAGCAGCTCCACCCGGCTAGAGTCGGATACGCAGTATTTT
>.|few|TRBJ1-2|TRBV12-3/TRBV12-4
CASSLGRYYGYTF
TGTGCCAGCAGTTTAGGGCGGTACTATGGCTACACCTTC